This T cell receptor (beta chain) is from a study of T cell responses to AZD1222 COVID-19 vaccine. Sequencing was performed with immunoSEQ multiplex PCR; in TCRdb, only in-frame clones are kept and a portion is missing. The profile shows about 130,000 clones, around nine tenths of them singletons. The germline V gene encodes CDR1 SGHTA and CDR2 FQGNSA. J gave up 4 bases and V 3 bases, and 6 bases lay outside the gene matches. The CDR3 has 15 amino acids. The chain couples TRBV7-2 to TRBJ1-3, with TRBD1 identical over 7 bases. The TCR sequence derives from an adult who received the AZD1222 COVID-19 vaccine. This sample comprised peripheral blood, obtained 28 days after the second AZD1222 dose. CDR3 bases: TGTGCCAGCAGCTTGACGACAGGGAAAGGAAACACCATATATTTT. Amino acids: CASSLTTGKGNTIYF.